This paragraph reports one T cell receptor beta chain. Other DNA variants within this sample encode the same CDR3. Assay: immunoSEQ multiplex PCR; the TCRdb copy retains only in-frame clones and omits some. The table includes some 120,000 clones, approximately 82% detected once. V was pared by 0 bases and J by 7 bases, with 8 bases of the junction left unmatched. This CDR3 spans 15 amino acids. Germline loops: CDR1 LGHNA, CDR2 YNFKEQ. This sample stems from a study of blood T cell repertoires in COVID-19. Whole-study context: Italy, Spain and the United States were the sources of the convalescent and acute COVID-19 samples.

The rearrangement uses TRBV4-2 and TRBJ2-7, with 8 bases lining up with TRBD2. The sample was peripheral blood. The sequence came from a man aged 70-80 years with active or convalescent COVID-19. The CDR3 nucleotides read TGTGCCAGCAGCCAAGAGACCAGCGGGAGCTATGAGCAGTACTTC. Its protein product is CASSQETSGSYEQYF.